This T cell receptor beta chain appears in the sequencing data of a study of cytomegalovirus exposure and HLA in healthy donors. Concerning this clone itself: Its specificity is unknown.

V dropped 2 bases and J dropped 8; count of bases not matched to a gene: 8. The germline gives CDR1 MGHRA, CDR2 YSYEKL. The CDR3 is 15 amino acids. Study conclusions and caveats: Productive rates of about 90% or about 30% were seen for most TCR beta V segments in an earlier analysis. Across donors, sequencing depth was assumed by presence/absence analyses to be roughly uniform. Rare TCR sequences dominated, though some public TCRs recurred in many donors. Later, TCR association rates were found to vary by HLA locus, highest for DRB1 and lowest for HLA-C.

The PCR used 60 Vbeta and 13 Jbeta primers. Sequencing was performed with immunoSEQ multiplex PCR; in TCRdb, only in-frame clones are kept and a portion is missing. This sample has roughly 110,000 clones, with over 75% found just once. This sequence was found in a young woman in good health and CMV-seronegative. Sequenced: PBMCs. This chain joins TRBV4-1 and TRBJ1-4, with TRBD1 identical over 7 bases. Here the CDR3 DNA reads TGCGCCAGCAGCCAACCCGACAGGGTTGAGGAAAAACTGTTTTTT. This encodes CASSQPDRVEEKLFF.